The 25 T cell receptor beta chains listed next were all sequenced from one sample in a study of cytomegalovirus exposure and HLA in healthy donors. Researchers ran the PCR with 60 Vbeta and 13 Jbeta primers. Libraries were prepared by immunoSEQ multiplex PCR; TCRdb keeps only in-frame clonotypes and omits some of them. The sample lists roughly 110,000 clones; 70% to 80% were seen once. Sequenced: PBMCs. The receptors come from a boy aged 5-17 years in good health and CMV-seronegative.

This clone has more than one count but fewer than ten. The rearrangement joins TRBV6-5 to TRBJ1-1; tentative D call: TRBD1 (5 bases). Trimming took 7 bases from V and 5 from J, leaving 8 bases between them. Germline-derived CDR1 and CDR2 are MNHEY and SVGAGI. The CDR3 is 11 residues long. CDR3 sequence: CASTRGTEAFF. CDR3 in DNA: TGTGCCAGCACTCGGGGGACTGAAGCTTTCTTT.

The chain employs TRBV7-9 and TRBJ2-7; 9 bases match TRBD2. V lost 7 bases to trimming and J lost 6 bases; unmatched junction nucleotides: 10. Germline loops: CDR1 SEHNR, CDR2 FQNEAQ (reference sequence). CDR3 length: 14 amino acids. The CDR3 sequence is CASTLGLAGTEQYF. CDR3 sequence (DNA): TGTGCCAGCACCCTAGGGCTAGCGGGGACCGAGCAGTACTTC.

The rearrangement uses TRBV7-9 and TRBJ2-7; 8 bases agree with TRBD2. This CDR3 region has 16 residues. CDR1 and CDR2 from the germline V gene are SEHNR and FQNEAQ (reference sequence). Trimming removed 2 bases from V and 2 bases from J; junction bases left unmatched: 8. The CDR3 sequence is CASSLLGLGEPYEQYF. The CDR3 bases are TGTGCCAGCAGCTTACTGGGACTAGGAGAGCCCTACGAGCAGTACTTC. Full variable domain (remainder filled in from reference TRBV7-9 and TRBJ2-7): DTGVSQNPRHKITKRGQNVTFRCDPISEHNRLYWYRQTLGQGPEFLTYFQNEAQLEKSRLLSDRFSAERPKGSFSTLEIQRTEQGDSAMYLCASSLLGLGEPYEQYFGPGTRLTVT.

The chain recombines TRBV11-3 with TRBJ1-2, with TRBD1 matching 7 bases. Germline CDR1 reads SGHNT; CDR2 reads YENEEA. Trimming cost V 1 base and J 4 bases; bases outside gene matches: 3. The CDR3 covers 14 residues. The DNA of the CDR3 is TGTGCCAGCAGCTTAGGACAGGGTGGCTATGGCTACACCTTC. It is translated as CASSLGQGGYGYTF.

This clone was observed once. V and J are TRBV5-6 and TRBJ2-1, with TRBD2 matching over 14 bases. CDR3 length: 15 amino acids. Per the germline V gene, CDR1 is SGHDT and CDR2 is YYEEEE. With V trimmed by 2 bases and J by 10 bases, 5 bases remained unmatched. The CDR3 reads CASSFGTSGRGEQFF. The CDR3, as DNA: TGTGCCAGCAGCTTTGGGACTAGCGGGAGAGGCGAGCAGTTCTTC.

The CDR3 coding sequence is TGTGCCAGCAGCTCTTCTAGGGGCACTGAAGCTTTCTTT. Translating gives CASSSSRGTEAFF. The V call is TRBV7-6, the J call TRBJ1-1; a weak D match, TRBD1 (5 bases). CDR1 and CDR2 (germline): SGHVS, FNYEAQ. The CDR3 loop spans 13 amino acids. Deletions cut 4 bases from V and 4 bases from J, with 10 bases between.

The chain's CDR3 is CAWDLGGRLDTQYF. The CDR3 coding sequence is TGTGCCTGGGACTTAGGCGGGAGATTGGATACGCAGTATTTT. The gene calls are TRBV30 and TRBJ2-3; 7 positions match TRBD2. The CDR3 has 14 amino acids. Germline CDR1 GTSNPN, CDR2 SVGIG (reference sequence). V lost 5 bases and J lost 6; bases outside the gene matches: 11.

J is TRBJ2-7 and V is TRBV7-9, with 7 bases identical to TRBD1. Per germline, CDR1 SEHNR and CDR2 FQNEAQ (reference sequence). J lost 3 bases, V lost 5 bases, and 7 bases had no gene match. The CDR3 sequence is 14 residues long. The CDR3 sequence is CASSGLRDSYEQYF. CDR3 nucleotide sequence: TGTGCCAGCAGCGGACTCAGGGACAGCTACGAGCAGTACTTC.

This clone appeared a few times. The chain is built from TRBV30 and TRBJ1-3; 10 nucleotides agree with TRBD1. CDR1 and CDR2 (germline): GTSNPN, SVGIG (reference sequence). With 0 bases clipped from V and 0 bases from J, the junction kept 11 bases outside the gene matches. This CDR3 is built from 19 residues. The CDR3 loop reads CAWSVKSGTGDGSGNTIYF. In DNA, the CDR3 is TGTGCCTGGAGTGTAAAGTCCGGGACAGGGGATGGCTCTGGAAACACCATATATTTT.

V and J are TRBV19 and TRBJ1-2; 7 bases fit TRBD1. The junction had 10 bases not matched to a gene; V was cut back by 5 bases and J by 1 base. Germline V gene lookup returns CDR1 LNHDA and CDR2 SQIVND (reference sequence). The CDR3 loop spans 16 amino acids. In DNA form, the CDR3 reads TGTGCCAGTAGTCCTTGGGGACAGTCCCTTAACTATGGCTACACCTTC. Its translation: CASSPWGQSLNYGYTF.

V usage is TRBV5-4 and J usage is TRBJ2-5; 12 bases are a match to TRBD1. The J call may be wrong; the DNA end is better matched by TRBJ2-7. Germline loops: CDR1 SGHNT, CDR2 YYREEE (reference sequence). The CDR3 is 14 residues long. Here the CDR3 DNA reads TGTGCCAGCAGCTCCGGGACAGGGGGCAACGAGCAGTACTTC. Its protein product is CASSSGTGGNEQYF.

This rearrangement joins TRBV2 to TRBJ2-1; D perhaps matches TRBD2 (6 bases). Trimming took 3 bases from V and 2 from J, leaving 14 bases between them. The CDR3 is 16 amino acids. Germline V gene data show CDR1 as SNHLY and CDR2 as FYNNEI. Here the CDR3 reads CASSEIAGQTYNEQFF. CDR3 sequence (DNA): TGTGCCAGCAGTGAGATCGCGGGGCAAACCTACAATGAGCAGTTCTTC.

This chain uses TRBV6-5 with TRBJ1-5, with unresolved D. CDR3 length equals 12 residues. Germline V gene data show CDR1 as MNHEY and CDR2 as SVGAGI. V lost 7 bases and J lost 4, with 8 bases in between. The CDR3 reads CASKAGNQPQHF. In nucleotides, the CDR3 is TGTGCCAGCAAGGCGGGTAATCAGCCCCAGCATTTT.

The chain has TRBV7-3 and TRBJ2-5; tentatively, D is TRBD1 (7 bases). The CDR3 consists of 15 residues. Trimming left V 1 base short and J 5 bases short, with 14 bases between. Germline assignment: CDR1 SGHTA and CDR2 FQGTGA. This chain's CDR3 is CASSLKGQAGETQYF. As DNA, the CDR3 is TGTGCCAGCAGCTTAAAAGGACAGGCGGGGGAGACCCAGTACTTC.

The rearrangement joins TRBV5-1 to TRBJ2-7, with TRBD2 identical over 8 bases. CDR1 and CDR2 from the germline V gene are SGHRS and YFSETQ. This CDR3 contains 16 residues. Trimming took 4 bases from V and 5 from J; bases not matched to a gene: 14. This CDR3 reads CASSMIPSGGANEQYF. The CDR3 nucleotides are TGCGCCAGCAGCATGATCCCCTCCGGGGGGGCCAACGAGCAGTACTTC.

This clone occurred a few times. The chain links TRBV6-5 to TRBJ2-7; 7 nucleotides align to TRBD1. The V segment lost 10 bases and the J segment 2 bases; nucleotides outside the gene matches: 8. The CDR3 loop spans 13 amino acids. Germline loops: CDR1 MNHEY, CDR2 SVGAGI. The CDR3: CATRDRGPYEQYF. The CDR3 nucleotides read TGTGCCACCAGGGACAGAGGGCCCTACGAGCAGTACTTC.

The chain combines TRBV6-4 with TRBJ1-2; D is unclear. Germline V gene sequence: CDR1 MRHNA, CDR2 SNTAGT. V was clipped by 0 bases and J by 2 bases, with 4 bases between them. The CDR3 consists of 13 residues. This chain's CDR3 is CASSDSTNYGYTF. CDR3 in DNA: TGTGCCAGCAGTGACTCGACAAACTATGGCTACACCTTC.

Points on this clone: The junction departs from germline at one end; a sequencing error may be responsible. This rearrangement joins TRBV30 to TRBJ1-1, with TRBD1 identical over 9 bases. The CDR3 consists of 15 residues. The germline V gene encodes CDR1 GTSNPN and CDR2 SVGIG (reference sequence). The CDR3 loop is CAWSDSGTGRTGAFF. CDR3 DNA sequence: TGTGCCTGGAGTGACTCCGGGACAGGGAGGACTGGAGCTTTCTTT.

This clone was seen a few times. The CDR3 bases are TGTGCCAGCAGCCTAACAGGGGTGAATGGCTACACCTTC. Translating gives CASSLTGVNGYTF. The chain links TRBV2 to TRBJ1-2, with TRBD1 matching over 7 bases. Germline CDR1 is SNHLY and CDR2 is FYNNEI. V gave up 6 bases and J gave up 6 bases; unmatched junction bases: 7. The CDR3 runs to 13 residues.

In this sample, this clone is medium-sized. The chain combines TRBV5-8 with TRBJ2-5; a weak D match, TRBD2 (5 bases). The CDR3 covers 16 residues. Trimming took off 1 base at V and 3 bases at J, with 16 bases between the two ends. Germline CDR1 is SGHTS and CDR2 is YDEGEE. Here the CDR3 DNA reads TGTGCCAGCAGCTTGATTAGATCACTAGGTAAAGAGACCCAGTACTTC. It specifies CASSLIRSLGKETQYF.

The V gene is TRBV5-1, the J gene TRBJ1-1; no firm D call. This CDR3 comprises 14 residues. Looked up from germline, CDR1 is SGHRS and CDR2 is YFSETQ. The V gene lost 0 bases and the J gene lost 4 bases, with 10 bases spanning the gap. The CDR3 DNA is TGCGCCAGCAGCTTGGATATGGGAGGCACTGAAGCTTTCTTT. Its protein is CASSLDMGGTEAFF. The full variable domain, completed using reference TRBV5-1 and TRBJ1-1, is KAGVTQTPRYLIKTRGQQVTLSCSPISGHRSVSWYQQTPGQGLQFLFEYFSETQRNKGNFPGRFSGRQFSNSRSEMNVSTLELGDSALYLCASSLDMGGTEAFFGQGTRLTVV.

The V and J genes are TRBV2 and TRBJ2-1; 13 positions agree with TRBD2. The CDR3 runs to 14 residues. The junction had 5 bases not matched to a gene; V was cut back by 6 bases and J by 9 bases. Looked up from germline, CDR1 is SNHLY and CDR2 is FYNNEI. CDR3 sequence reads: CASSGTSGATEQFF. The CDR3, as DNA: TGTGCCAGCAGCGGGACTAGCGGGGCCACTGAGCAGTTCTTC.

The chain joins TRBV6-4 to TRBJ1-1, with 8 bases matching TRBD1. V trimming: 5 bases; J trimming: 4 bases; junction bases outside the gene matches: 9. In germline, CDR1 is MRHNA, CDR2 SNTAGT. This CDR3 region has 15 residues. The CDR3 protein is CASSPTGGGSTEAFF. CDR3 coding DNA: TGTGCCAGCAGTCCCACAGGGGGTGGTAGCACTGAAGCTTTCTTT.

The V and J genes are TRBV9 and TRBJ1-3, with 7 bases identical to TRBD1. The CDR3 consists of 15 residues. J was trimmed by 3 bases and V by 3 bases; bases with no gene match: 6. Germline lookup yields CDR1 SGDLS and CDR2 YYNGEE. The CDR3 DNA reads TGTGCCAGCAGCGCCCGACAGGGAAGTGGAAACACCATATATTTT. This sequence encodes CASSARQGSGNTIYF.

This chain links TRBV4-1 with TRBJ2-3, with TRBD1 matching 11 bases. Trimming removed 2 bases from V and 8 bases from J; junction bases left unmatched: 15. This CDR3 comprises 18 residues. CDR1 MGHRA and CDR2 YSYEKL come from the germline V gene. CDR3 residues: CASSQSRTGGDLTGTQYF. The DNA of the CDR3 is TGCGCCAGCAGCCAATCCCGGACAGGGGGCGATTTAACGGGTACGCAGTATTTT.